Following are 29 T cell receptor beta chains from one sample sequenced in a study of CD8 T cells in ankylosing spondylitis. Findings and limits, study-wide: The study identified a TCR beta motif of under ten highly homologous variants that appeared characteristic of ankylosing spondylitis blood.

In TCRdb, the 5' RACE reads were re-called with MiXCR into one record per CDR3 protein. Of 250,000 to 350,000 distinct CDR3 sequences in the sample, less than 10% are singletons; the top ten hold about 14%. No cognate antigen is known for these TCRs. Sequencing was performed on blood, either unsorted or a sorted T cell fraction (not recorded which). The receptors here all came from a male donor with ankylosing spondylitis.

This clonotype was counted many times. V usage is TRBV12-3 or TRBV12-4 and J usage is TRBJ2-3; 7 bases map to TRBD2. V was pared by 6 bases and J by 4 bases, with 13 bases of the junction left unmatched. The CDR3 spans 16 residues. CDR3 sequence (DNA): TGTGCCAGCAGCCCCGGCGGTGGGAGGGCCCCAGATACGCAGTATTTT. Its translation: CASSPGGGRAPDTQYF.

The chain couples TRBV28 to TRBJ2-7, with 10 bases that match TRBD1. The CDR3 has 15 residues. The V segment lost 4 bases and the J segment 0 bases; nucleotides outside the gene matches: 3. Germline V gene lookup returns CDR1 MDHEN and CDR2 SYDVKM. CDR3 sequence (DNA): TGTGCCAGCAGTTCGGACAGGGGGACCTCCTACGAGCAGTACTTC. It codes for CASSSDRGTSYEQYF.

This chain links TRBV11-2 with TRBJ2-7; 8 bases line up with TRBD2. Germline V gene lookup returns CDR1 SGHAT and CDR2 FQNNGV. V gave up 1 base and J gave up 6 bases; unmatched junction bases: 8. The CDR3 has 15 residues. The CDR3 is CASSLGILREGEQYF. CDR3 nucleotide sequence: TGTGCCAGCAGCTTAGGGATTCTCCGGGAGGGCGAGCAGTACTTC. Full variable domain (missing parts from reference TRBV11-2 and TRBJ2-7): EAGVAQSPRYKIIEKRQSVAFWCNPISGHATLYWYQQILGQGPKLLIQFQNNGVVDDSQLPKDRFSAERLKGVDSTLKIQPAKLEDSAVYLCASSLGILREGEQYFGPGTRLTVT.

This clonotype was found a few times. J is TRBJ2-5 and V is TRBV12-3 or TRBV12-4, with 9 bases identical to TRBD1. The CDR3 has 15 amino acids. V trimming: 5 bases; J trimming: 4 bases; junction bases outside the gene matches: 8. The CDR3 here is CASSHRQGDGETQYF. In DNA, the CDR3 is TGTGCCAGCAGTCACAGACAGGGGGATGGAGAGACCCAGTACTTC.

The chain couples TRBV28 to TRBJ1-1; the D gene is possibly TRBD1 (5 bases). The CDR3 extends over 15 amino acids. CDR1 is MDHEN, CDR2 SYDVKM, per germline. Trimming removed 3 bases from V and 1 base from J, with 12 bases in between. CDR3: CASSFPYQGNTEAFF. CDR3 nucleotide sequence: TGTGCCAGCAGTTTTCCCTATCAGGGGAACACTGAAGCTTTCTTT.

The chain has TRBV10-3 and TRBJ2-2, with 9 bases fitting TRBD1. J gave up 4 bases and V 2 bases, and 5 bases lay outside the gene matches. Germline V lookup: CDR1 ENHRY, CDR2 SYGVKD. The CDR3 is 16 residues long. The CDR3 reads CAISERQGGATGELFF. The CDR3 DNA is TGTGCCATCAGTGAGAGACAGGGGGGGGCCACCGGGGAGCTGTTTTTT.

This clonotype was seen at least ten times. The gene calls are TRBV5-1 and TRBJ2-7, with TRBD2 matching 10 bases. Per germline, CDR1 SGHRS and CDR2 YFSETQ. The J segment lost 0 bases and the V segment lost 4 bases, leaving 7 bases of the junction unmatched. The CDR3 covers 16 residues. The CDR3 nucleotides read TGCGCCAGCAGCACATCTTCTAGCGGGAGCTCCTACGAGCAGTACTTC. Translated: CASSTSSSGSSYEQYF.

The J gene is TRBJ1-3, the V gene TRBV29-1; D remains ambiguous. This CDR3 has 10 amino acids. Germline V CDR1 and CDR2: SQVTM, ANQGSEA. V lost 1 base, J lost 5 bases, and 0 bases lay in between. The CDR3 protein is CSVEGNTIYF. The CDR3 region has the DNA TGCAGCGTTGAAGGAAACACCATATATTTT.

The J gene is TRBJ2-5, the V gene TRBV4-1; 7 bases line up with TRBD2. CDR3 length equals 16 residues. In germline, CDR1 is MGHRA, CDR2 YSYEKL. J gave up 2 bases and V 3 bases, and 9 bases lay outside the gene matches. CDR3: CASSHEGGGPQETQYF. The CDR3 DNA reads as TGCGCCAGCAGCCATGAAGGCGGGGGACCGCAAGAGACCCAGTACTTC.

This clonotype was counted at least ten times. This rearrangement joins TRBV5-1 to TRBJ2-5, with D possibly matching TRBD2 (5 bases). V was pared by 1 base and J by 1 base, with 8 bases between. The CDR3 length is 14 residues. Germline CDR1 and CDR2: SGHRS and YFSETQ. CDR3 bases: TGCGCCAGCAGCTTGTTTAGCGTCCAAGAGACCCAGTACTTC. Translating gives CASSLFSVQETQYF.

This clonotype was seen more than once but under ten times. V is TRBV10-3 and J is TRBJ2-2; D not certain. There are 12 residues in the CDR3. Germline V gene data show CDR1 as ENHRY and CDR2 as SYGVKD. The ends were cut back, 3 bases at V and 4 bases at J, with 3 bases in the middle. The CDR3 sequence is CAISDGTGELFF. CDR3 sequence (DNA): TGTGCCATCAGTGACGGCACCGGGGAGCTGTTTTTT.

This clonotype was counted at least ten times. J is TRBJ1-5 and V is TRBV4-2, with TRBD1 as a possible D gene (5 bases). Per the germline V gene, CDR1 is LGHNA and CDR2 is YNFKEQ. CDR3 length: 16 amino acids. Trimming shortened V by 1 base and J by 2 bases, and 12 bases separated the two germline ends. CDR3 loop: CASSQGGGDGNQPQHF. The CDR3 bases are TGTGCCAGCAGCCAAGGGGGGGGGGATGGCAATCAGCCCCAGCATTTT.

The J gene is TRBJ2-2, the V gene TRBV29-1, with 8 bases matching TRBD2. From germline, CDR1 is SQVTM and CDR2 ANQGSEA. With 5 bases clipped from V and 5 bases from J, the junction kept 4 bases outside the gene matches. This CDR3 has 13 amino acids. The DNA for the CDR3 is TGCAGCGTTAGCGGGAGTGGGACCGGGGAGCTGTTTTTT. It specifies CSVSGSGTGELFF.

This clonotype has just a few counts. Its ends do not fully match the called genes, so a read error is possible. The rearrangement links TRBV20-1 to TRBJ2-7, with D perhaps being TRBD1 or TRBD2 (5 bases each). This CDR3 has 13 amino acids. Germline CDR1 and CDR2: DFQATT and SNEGSKA (reference sequence). The CDR3 spells CSALTGTDVSKNF. The DNA for the CDR3 is TGCAGTGCCCTAACCGGGACGGATGTCAGTAAGAACTTC.

The rearrangement links TRBV9 to TRBJ2-5, with D uncertain. The germline gives CDR1 SGDLS, CDR2 YYNGEE. The CDR3 runs 14 residues. V was shortened by 4 bases and J by 1 base, with 11 bases between the two germline ends. In nucleotides, the CDR3 is TGTGCCAGCAGCCCCACCCCGAGCCAAGAGACCCAGTACTTC. Its translation is CASSPTPSQETQYF.

This sequence joins TRBV28 and TRBJ2-1, with TRBD2 matching 8 bases. Germline V lookup: CDR1 MDHEN, CDR2 SYDVKM. CDR3 length equals 17 residues. The J segment lost 6 bases and the V segment lost 4 bases, leaving 14 bases of the junction unmatched. This chain's CDR3 is CASSSSAGTRSGNEQFF. The CDR3 nucleotides are TGTGCCAGCAGTTCCTCCGCCGGGACTAGATCCGGCAATGAGCAGTTCTTC.

In this sample, this clonotype turned up many times. This chain's CDR3 is CASRGAGTETQYF. DNA for the CDR3: TGTGCCAGCAGGGGCGCGGGGACCGAGACCCAGTACTTC. V is TRBV25-1 and J is TRBJ2-5; TRBD2 is a possible D gene (6 bases). The CDR3 totals 13 residues. Trimming took 6 bases from V and 5 from J, leaving 13 bases between them. The germline CDR1 and CDR2 sequences are MGHDK and SYGVNS.

The rearrangement uses TRBV5-6 and TRBJ2-1, with 7 positions matching TRBD2. The junction had 7 bases not matched to a gene; V was cut back by 0 bases and J by 7 bases. Germline V gene lookup returns CDR1 SGHDT and CDR2 YYEEEE. This CDR3 comprises 15 residues. CDR3 in amino acids: CASSLGSSGGNEQFF. The CDR3 DNA reads TGTGCCAGCAGCTTGGGCTCTAGCGGAGGTAATGAGCAGTTCTTC.

This clonotype occurred a few times. V gene TRBV20-1 combines with J gene TRBJ2-1, with D possibly TRBD2 on 5 matching bases. CDR1 DFQATT and CDR2 SNEGSKA come from the germline V gene (reference sequence). Trimming pared 2 bases from V and 2 bases from J, leaving 7 bases between. The CDR3 loop spans 13 amino acids. CDR3 sequence reads: CSARIGAYNEQFF. The CDR3 coding sequence is TGCAGTGCTAGAATCGGGGCCTACAATGAGCAGTTCTTC.

In nucleotides, the CDR3 is TGTGCCAGTACGGGGCAGGGAACCGGGGCCAACGTCCTGACTTTC. As protein: CASTGQGTGANVLTF. This sequence joins TRBV19 and TRBJ2-6; the D call may be TRBD1 or TRBD2 (5 bases each). The CDR3 consists of 15 residues. The V end was cut by 7 bases, the J end by 4 bases, with 14 bases between. Germline CDR1 and CDR2: LNHDA and SQIVND (reference sequence). The variable domain in full, completed from reference TRBV19 and TRBJ2-6, reads DGGITQSPKYLFRKEGQNVTLSCEQNLNHDAMYWYRQDPGQGLRLIYYSQIVNDFQKGDIAEGYSVSREKKESFPLTVTSAQKNPTAFYLCASTGQGTGANVLTFGAGSRLTVL.

This clonotype was seen more than once but under ten times. This rearrangement joins TRBV4-1 to TRBJ1-1, with TRBD1 identical over 8 bases. Germline V CDR1 and CDR2: MGHRA, YSYEKL. J was trimmed by 3 bases and V by 1 base; bases with no gene match: 4. There are 15 residues in the CDR3. CDR3: CASSQVPDRDTEAFF. CDR3 sequence (DNA): TGCGCCAGCAGCCAAGTGCCGGACAGGGACACTGAAGCTTTCTTT.

This clonotype has only a few counts. CDR3 nucleotide sequence: TGTGCCAGCAGCGCCTCGGTCCAGCCGGCTGGGGAGCAGTACTTC. It yields the protein CASSASVQPAGEQYF. This chain links TRBV9 with TRBJ2-7; D is uncertain. This CDR3 has 15 residues. V was pared by 3 bases and J by 7 bases, with 20 bases between. The germline CDR1 and CDR2 sequences are SGDLS and YYNGEE.

The V call is TRBV9, the J call TRBJ2-3; possible D gene TRBD2, 6 bases. Germline values: CDR1 SGDLS, CDR2 YYNGEE. Trimming took 6 bases from V and 6 from J, leaving 26 bases between them. The CDR3 consists of 17 residues. The CDR3: CASTADLARSGMDTQYF. The DNA for the CDR3 is TGTGCCAGCACCGCGGATCTAGCGCGCAGTGGGATGGATACGCAGTATTTT. The variable domain in full, with the rest retrieved from reference TRBV9 and TRBJ2-3, is DSGVTQTPKHLITATGQRVTLRCSPRSGDLSVYWYQQSLDQGLQFLIQYYNGEERAKGNILERFSAQQFPDLHSELNLSSLELGDSALYFCASTADLARSGMDTQYFGPGTRLTVL.

This clonotype was counted at least ten times. V and J are TRBV5-6 and TRBJ2-1, with 14 bases lining up with TRBD2. Germline loops: CDR1 SGHDT, CDR2 YYEEEE. The CDR3 runs 16 residues. Germline trimming cut 4 bases from V and 7 bases from J; bases unmatched to any gene: 7. CDR3 bases: TGTGCCAGCAGCCCGACTAGCGGGAGGGTCTCGAATGAGCAGTTCTTC. Encoded protein: CASSPTSGRVSNEQFF.

This clonotype was counted at least ten times. The V and J genes are TRBV4-2 and TRBJ2-1, with TRBD2 matching over 12 bases. CDR3 size: 15 residues. Germline V gene lookup returns CDR1 LGHNA and CDR2 YNFKEQ. Trimming cost V 0 bases and J 7 bases; bases outside gene matches: 1. The DNA of the CDR3 is TGTGCCAGCAGCCAAGAAGGGACTAGCGGGAATGAGCAGTTCTTC. It encodes CASSQEGTSGNEQFF.

The table lists this clonotype with many counts. This chain connects TRBV7-2 to TRBJ2-7; 7 bases match TRBD2. The junction had 7 bases not matched to a gene; V was cut back by 5 bases and J by 0 bases. Germline V gene lookup returns CDR1 SGHTA and CDR2 FQGNSA. The CDR3 consists of 15 residues. The CDR3 sequence is CASSVTSVSSYEQYF. The CDR3 region has the DNA TGTGCCAGCAGCGTCACTAGCGTCAGCTCCTACGAGCAGTACTTC.

This rearrangement joins TRBV6-5 to TRBJ2-3; D is perhaps TRBD2 (5 bases). The CDR3 spans 14 residues. The germline gives CDR1 MNHEY, CDR2 SVGAGI. V was trimmed by 4 bases and J by 2 bases, leaving 10 bases between them. The CDR3 region has the DNA TGTGCCAGCAGTTCCCGACTAAACACAGATACGCAGTATTTT. It translates to CASSSRLNTDTQYF.

This clonotype was found a few times. The chain has TRBV4-1 and TRBJ1-5; TRBD1 might be the D (5 bases). V was clipped by 0 bases and J by 7 bases, with 25 bases between them. Germline V gene data show CDR1 as MGHRA and CDR2 as YSYEKL. The CDR3 has 19 residues. In nucleotides, the CDR3 is TGCGCCAGCAGCCAAGATCTCGAAAGGGTGAGGGGAAGCTTCCAGCCCCAGCATTTT. Encoded protein: CASSQDLERVRGSFQPQHF.

This clonotype was detected ten times or more. The chain has TRBV28 and TRBJ2-1, with 14 bases aligning to TRBD2. V dropped 7 bases and J dropped 7; count of bases not matched to a gene: 12. The CDR3 extends over 17 amino acids. Germline CDR1 MDHEN, CDR2 SYDVKM. CDR3 sequence: CASMEKKWTSGRNEQFF. Here the CDR3 DNA reads TGTGCCAGCATGGAAAAAAAATGGACTAGCGGGAGGAATGAGCAGTTCTTC.